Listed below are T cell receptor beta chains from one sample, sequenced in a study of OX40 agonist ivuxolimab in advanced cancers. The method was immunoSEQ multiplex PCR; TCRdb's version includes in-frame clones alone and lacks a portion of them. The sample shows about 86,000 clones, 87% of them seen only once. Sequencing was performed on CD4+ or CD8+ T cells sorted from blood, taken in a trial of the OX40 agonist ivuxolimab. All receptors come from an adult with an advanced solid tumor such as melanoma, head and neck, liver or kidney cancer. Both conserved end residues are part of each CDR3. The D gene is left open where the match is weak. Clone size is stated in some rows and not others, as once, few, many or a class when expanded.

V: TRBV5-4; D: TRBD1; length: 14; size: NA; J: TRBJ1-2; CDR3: CASTYRDRVYGYTF; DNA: TGTGCCAGCACCTACCGGGACAGGGTATATGGCTACACCTTC
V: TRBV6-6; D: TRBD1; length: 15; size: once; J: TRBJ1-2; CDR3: CASRYSHQGGRGYTF; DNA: TGTGCCAGCAGGTACTCCCATCAGGGGGGCCGAGGCTACACCTTC
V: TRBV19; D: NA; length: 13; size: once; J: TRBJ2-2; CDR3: CASSTPREGELFF; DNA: TGTGCCAGTAGTACCCCACGAGAGGGGGAGCTGTTTTTT
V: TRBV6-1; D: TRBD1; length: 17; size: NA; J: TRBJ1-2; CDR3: CASSAQGQGVVSSGYTF; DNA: TGTGCCAGCAGTGCACAGGGACAGGGAGTAGTATCGAGTGGCTACACCTTC
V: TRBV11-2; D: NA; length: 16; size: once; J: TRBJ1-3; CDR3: CASSLHAPNSGNTIYF; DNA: TGTGCCAGCAGCTTGCACGCACCCAACTCTGGAAACACCATATATTTT
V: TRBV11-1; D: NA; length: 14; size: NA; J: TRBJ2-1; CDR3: CASQDLFFSDEQFF; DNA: TGTGCCAGCCAAGACCTCTTTTTTTCAGATGAGCAGTTCTTC
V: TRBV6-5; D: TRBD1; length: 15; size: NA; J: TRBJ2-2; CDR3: CASSYSHRGTGELFF; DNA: TGTGCCAGCAGTTACTCGCACAGGGGCACCGGGGAGCTGTTTTTT
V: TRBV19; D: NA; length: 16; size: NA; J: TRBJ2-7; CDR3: CASSIRAEAGTYEQYF; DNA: TGTGCCAGTAGTATTAGAGCAGAGGCCGGTACCTACGAGCAGTACTTC
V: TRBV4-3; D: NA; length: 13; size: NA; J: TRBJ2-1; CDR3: CASSQDLGLEQFF; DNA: TGCGCCAGCAGCCAAGATCTTGGTCTTGAGCAGTTCTTC
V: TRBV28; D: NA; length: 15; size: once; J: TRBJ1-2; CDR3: CASSLIGGAPGGYTF; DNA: TGTGCCAGCAGTTTAATCGGGGGGGCGCCTGGTGGCTACACCTTC
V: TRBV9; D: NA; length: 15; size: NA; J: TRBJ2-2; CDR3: CASSADPQGAGELFF; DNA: TGTGCCAGCAGCGCTGATCCTCAGGGAGCCGGGGAGCTGTTTTTT
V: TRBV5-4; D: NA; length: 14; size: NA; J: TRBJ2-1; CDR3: CASSLEGHYNEQFF; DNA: TGTGCCAGCAGCTTGGAGGGCCACTACAATGAGCAGTTCTTC
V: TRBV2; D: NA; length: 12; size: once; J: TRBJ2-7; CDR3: CASSEIDYEQYF; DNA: TGTGCCAGCAGTGAAATCGACTACGAGCAGTACTTC
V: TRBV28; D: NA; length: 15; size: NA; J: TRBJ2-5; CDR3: CASSLGSGGQETQYF; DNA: TGTGCCAGCAGTTTGGGGTCCGGGGGCCAAGAGACCCAGTACTTC
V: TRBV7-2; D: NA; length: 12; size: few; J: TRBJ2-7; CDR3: CASSLVGVEQYF; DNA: TGTGCCAGCAGCTTAGTAGGGGTGGAGCAGTACTTC
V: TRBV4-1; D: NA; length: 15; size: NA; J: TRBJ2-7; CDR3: CASSQGWSGSYEQYF; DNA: TGCGCCAGCAGCCAAGGGTGGTCCGGGTCCTACGAGCAGTACTTC
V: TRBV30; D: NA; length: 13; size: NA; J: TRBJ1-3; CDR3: CAWSVLSGNTIYF; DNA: TGTGCCTGGAGTGTCCTATCTGGAAACACCATATATTTT
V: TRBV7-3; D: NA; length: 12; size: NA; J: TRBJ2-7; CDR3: CASSKSPGEQYF; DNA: TGTGCCAGCAGCAAATCCCCGGGGGAGCAGTACTTC
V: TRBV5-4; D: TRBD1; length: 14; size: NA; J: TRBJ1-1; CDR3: CASSSQGGYTEAFF; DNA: TGTGCCAGCAGTTCGCAGGGGGGGTACACTGAAGCTTTCTTT
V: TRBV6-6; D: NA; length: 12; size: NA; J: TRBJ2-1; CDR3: CASTQTGTPQFF; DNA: TGTGCCAGCACCCAAACCGGGACACCGCAGTTCTTC
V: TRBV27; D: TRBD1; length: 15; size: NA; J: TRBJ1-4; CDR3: CASSPYGTEDEKLFF; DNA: TGTGCCAGCAGTCCTTACGGGACAGAAGATGAAAAACTGTTTTTT
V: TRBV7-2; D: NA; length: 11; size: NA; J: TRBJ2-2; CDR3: CASSLLSGTYF; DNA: TGTGCCAGCAGCTTACTATCCGGGACCTACTTT
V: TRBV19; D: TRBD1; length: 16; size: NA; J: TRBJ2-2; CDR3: CASSPTGGFGTGELFF; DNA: TGTGCCAGTAGTCCGACAGGGGGCTTTGGCACCGGGGAGCTGTTTTTT